This TCR beta chain was captured in a study of PD-L1 blockade in urothelial cancer. Across the study: Male sex and bladder-origin urothelial cancer characterized about 90% of the roughly 30 patients. Each blood sample yielded a median of about 140,000 T cells. General study findings and limits: In blood sampled pretreatment, TCR clonality below the median predicted better survival.

As regards this clone: The antigen remains unidentified.

This CDR3 region has 12 residues. From germline, CDR1 is MDHEN and CDR2 SYDVKM. V trimming: 10 bases; J trimming: 4 bases; junction bases outside the gene matches: 3. Spiked synthetic TCR analogs estimated absolute template abundance per PCR. Sequenced by immunoSEQ multiplex PCR; TCRdb stores in-frame clones only, minus some. This table holds 85,000 to 90,000 clones, 90% found once. The V and J genes are TRBV28 and TRBJ2-7; TRBD1 matches 11 bases. The sequence came from a man between 60 and 75 years old with urothelial cancer. The specimen comprised PBMCs, sampled around atezolizumab (anti-PD-L1) treatment. In DNA form, the CDR3 reads TGTGCCATAGGACAGGGGGCTTACGAGCAGTACTTC. It codes for CAIGQGAYEQYF.